Presented here are 19 T cell receptor beta chains from one specimen sequenced in a study of T-cell reconstitution after alpha-beta-depleted transplantation in children. Unique molecular identifiers were incorporated during preparation of the TCRbeta library. Via MiXCR, TCRdb re-called the PCR reads, giving one row per CDR3 protein. The data show about 210,000 distinct CDR3 sequences, around a sixth seen once. Sample: PBMCs, mostly from graft donor cells, taken 360 days after TCRalphabeta/CD19-depleted stem cell transplant. The receptors derive from a male patient between 2 and 15 years old who had a stem cell transplant for acute lymphoblastic leukemia, so the T cells may come from the graft donor.

The chain has TRBV6-2 or TRBV6-3 and TRBJ2-7, with D unresolved. The CDR3 length is 14 residues. V lost 2 bases, J lost 6 bases, and 14 bases lay in between. The germline V gene has CDR1 MNHEY and CDR2 SVGEGT. CDR3 loop: CASSYPMALREQYF. CDR3 DNA sequence: TGTGCCAGCAGTTACCCGATGGCACTACGCGAGCAGTACTTC.

This clonotype turned up a few times. The chain uses TRBV27 and TRBJ2-7; 12 bases match TRBD1. CDR1 is MNHEY and CDR2 is SMNVEV in the germline V gene (reference sequence). The CDR3 consists of 13 residues. The V and J ends lost 6 bases and 6 bases, in that order; junction bases with no gene match: 3. The CDR3 here is CASRGTGGGEQYF. DNA of the CDR3: TGTGCCAGCAGGGGGACAGGGGGCGGCGAGCAGTACTTC.

This clonotype turned up a few times. The chain joins TRBV2 to TRBJ2-3; TRBD2 agrees at 14 bases. Per germline, CDR1 SNHLY and CDR2 FYNNEI. With V trimmed by 6 bases and J by 3 bases, 8 bases remained unmatched. The CDR3 loop spans 17 amino acids. In DNA form, the CDR3 reads TGTGCCAGCAGACCGGGACTAGCGGGGGAAGATACAGATACGCAGTATTTT. Protein product: CASRPGLAGEDTDTQYF.

This clonotype was counted a few times. The chain recombines TRBV12-3 or TRBV12-4 with TRBJ2-5; D gene uncertain. V was shortened by 1 base and J by 5 bases, with 5 bases between the two germline ends. CDR3 length: 12 amino acids. CDR3 coding DNA: TGTGCCAGCAGTTTAGGGACGGAGACCCAGTACTTC. Amino acids: CASSLGTETQYF.

The V call is TRBV28, the J call TRBJ2-1; D is perhaps TRBD1 or TRBD2 (5 bases each). There are 15 residues in the CDR3. The V end was cut by 7 bases, the J end by 6 bases, with 19 bases between. The germline gives CDR1 MDHEN, CDR2 SYDVKM. CDR3 DNA: TGTGCCAGCACCCCTGATCGGGGCGCCTTCAATGAGCAGTTCTTC. Its translation: CASTPDRGAFNEQFF.

J is TRBJ2-5 and V is TRBV4-1, with D perhaps matching TRBD2 (7 bases). The CDR3 extends over 22 amino acids. Per the germline V gene, CDR1 is MGHRA and CDR2 is YSYEKL. V was cut by 1 base and J by 2 bases, with 32 bases left in between. The CDR3 sequence: CASSQATVVGGGLHPIQETQYF. In DNA, the CDR3 is TGCGCCAGCAGCCAAGCCACCGTTGTAGGGGGGGGCCTTCATCCCATACAAGAGACCCAGTACTTC.

This chain joins TRBV12-3 or TRBV12-4 and TRBJ2-7; perhaps TRBD2 as D (6 bases). This CDR3 is built from 13 residues. Between the trimmed V and J ends, which lost 6 bases and 5 bases, there was a span of 14 bases. The CDR3 DNA follows: TGTGCCAGCAGACCCGTCGGGGGTGACGAGCAGTACTTC. Translating gives CASRPVGGDEQYF.

This clonotype appeared a few times. This chain uses TRBV20-1 with TRBJ2-5; 9 bases fit TRBD2. This CDR3 has 14 amino acids. After removal of 3 bases from V and 5 bases from J, the junction contained 7 bases not matched to a gene. Germline-derived CDR1 and CDR2 are DFQATT and SNEGSKA (reference sequence). CDR3 bases: TGCAGTGCTAGGAGCGGGAGGAGCCGGGAGACCCAGTACTTC. This encodes CSARSGRSRETQYF.

This chain uses TRBV6-2 or TRBV6-3 with TRBJ2-3; weak D call: TRBD1 (6 bases). Germline CDR1 reads MNHEY; CDR2 reads SVGEGT. The CDR3 spans 21 residues. The V end was cut by 4 bases, the J end by 2 bases, with 31 bases between. This CDR3 reads CASSWGHDDNRARYFTDTQYF. For the CDR3, the DNA is TGTGCCAGCAGTTGGGGCCACGACGACAACAGGGCCCGTTACTTCACAGATACGCAGTATTTT.

This clonotype was counted a few times. V is TRBV6-2 or TRBV6-3 and J is TRBJ1-3; D gene unclear. The V end lost 6 bases, the J end lost 2 bases, and 11 bases lay between the germline ends. The CDR3 extends over 14 amino acids. CDR1 is MNHEY, CDR2 SVGEGT, per germline. CDR3 loop: CASRPYNPGNTIYF. As DNA, the CDR3 is TGTGCCAGCAGACCCTATAATCCTGGAAACACCATATATTTT.

The chain links TRBV29-1 to TRBJ1-1, with TRBD1 matching over 10 bases. The CDR3 runs 13 residues. Germline V gene sequence: CDR1 SQVTM, CDR2 ANQGSEA. The J segment lost 8 bases and the V segment lost 7 bases, leaving 10 bases of the junction unmatched. CDR3 sequence reads: CSGQGAQKGEAFF. The CDR3 bases are TGCAGCGGACAGGGGGCGCAAAAAGGGGAAGCTTTCTTT.

This rearrangement joins TRBV5-1 to TRBJ2-5; TRBD2 matches at 8 bases. The V segment lost 2 bases and the J segment 5 bases; nucleotides outside the gene matches: 5. Germline V lookup: CDR1 SGHRS, CDR2 YFSETQ. This CDR3 contains 14 residues. CDR3 sequence: CASSFRGGQETQYF. DNA of the CDR3: TGCGCCAGCAGCTTTCGGGGGGGCCAGGAGACCCAGTACTTC.

The rearrangement uses TRBV7-2 and TRBJ2-5; no definite D call. V lost 1 base, J lost 4 bases, and 13 bases lay in between. Germline values: CDR1 SGHTA, CDR2 FQGNSA. The CDR3 loop spans 15 amino acids. The CDR3 here is CASSLDNWKLETQYF. CDR3 DNA: TGTGCCAGCAGCTTAGACAATTGGAAATTAGAGACCCAGTACTTC.

The sample holds many counts of this clonotype. The chain has TRBV7-9 and TRBJ2-3; D perhaps matches TRBD1 (5 bases). Looked up from germline, CDR1 is SEHNR and CDR2 is FQNEAQ (reference sequence). This CDR3 has 20 amino acids. The V gene lost 4 bases and the J gene lost 2 bases, with 28 bases spanning the gap. CDR3: CASSSSGGASVQADTDTQYF. CDR3 nucleotide sequence: TGTGCCAGCAGCTCCTCCGGTGGGGCCAGTGTGCAGGCGGACACAGATACGCAGTATTTT.

This clonotype was observed a handful of times. The chain carries TRBV27 and TRBJ1-1; a possible D gene is TRBD1 (5 bases). Trimming shortened V by 8 bases and J by 2 bases, and 12 bases separated the two germline ends. Germline V gives CDR1 MNHEY, CDR2 SMNVEV (reference sequence). The CDR3 totals 13 residues. The CDR3 sequence: CASASGPNTEAFF. CDR3 bases: TGTGCCAGCGCCTCAGGGCCAAACACTGAAGCTTTCTTT.

The V call is TRBV12-3 or TRBV12-4, the J call TRBJ1-3, with 7 bases aligning to TRBD1. The CDR3 is made up of 16 amino acids. Unmatched junction bases numbered 17, after V lost 6 bases and J lost 9 bases. The CDR3 sequence is CASSPDRPAGFGTIYF. The CDR3 DNA is TGTGCCAGCAGCCCGGACAGGCCGGCGGGTTTTGGCACCATATATTTT.

This clonotype turned up a few times. This chain uses TRBV20-1 with TRBJ2-7, with D uncertain. The CDR3 consists of 15 residues. V lost 7 bases, J lost 1 base, and 20 bases lay in between. CDR1 and CDR2 from the germline V gene are DFQATT and SNEGSKA (reference sequence). CDR3 sequence reads: CSVAIPYPPSYEQYF. CDR3 coding DNA: TGCAGTGTCGCAATCCCCTACCCACCATCCTACGAGCAGTACTTC.

The rearrangement joins TRBV20-1 to TRBJ2-5, with D unresolved. CDR3 size: 12 residues. V was cut by 1 base and J by 0 bases, with 3 bases left in between. Germline values: CDR1 DFQATT, CDR2 SNEGSKA (reference sequence). CDR3 sequence (DNA): TGCAGTGCTAGAGGATACCAAGAGACCCAGTACTTC. Its translation: CSARGYQETQYF.

The chain recombines TRBV5-6 with TRBJ2-1; TRBD1 matches at 10 bases. V was pared by 4 bases and J by 0 bases, with 13 bases of the junction left unmatched. There are 19 residues in the CDR3. Germline V gives CDR1 SGHDT, CDR2 YYEEEE. The chain's CDR3 is CASSAWTGGIIFSYNEQFF. In DNA form, the CDR3 reads TGTGCCAGCAGCGCCTGGACAGGGGGGATTATTTTCTCCTACAATGAGCAGTTCTTC.